The present T cell receptor (beta chain) was sequenced within a study of cytomegalovirus exposure and HLA in healthy donors. Study findings and constraints: No immune exposure information besides CMV serostatus was available.

Remarks on this clone: Its antigen is still unknown.

This CDR3 has 13 amino acids. Trimming cost V 1 base and J 3 bases, with 5 bases left between them. Germline V CDR1 and CDR2: MGHDK, SYGVNS. PCR involved 60 Vbeta and 13 Jbeta primers. Some clones are missing from TCRdb's copy, which holds only in-frame ones; the method was immunoSEQ multiplex PCR. The table records about 150,000 clones, around 85% of them present only once. The sequencing sample was made of PBMCs. The source is a woman in her 30s in good health and CMV-seronegative. The chain carries TRBV25-1 and TRBJ2-3; D unresolved. CDR3 coding DNA: TGTGCCAGCAGTGAATTCGGGACAGATACGCAGTATTTT. Translation: CASSEFGTDTQYF.